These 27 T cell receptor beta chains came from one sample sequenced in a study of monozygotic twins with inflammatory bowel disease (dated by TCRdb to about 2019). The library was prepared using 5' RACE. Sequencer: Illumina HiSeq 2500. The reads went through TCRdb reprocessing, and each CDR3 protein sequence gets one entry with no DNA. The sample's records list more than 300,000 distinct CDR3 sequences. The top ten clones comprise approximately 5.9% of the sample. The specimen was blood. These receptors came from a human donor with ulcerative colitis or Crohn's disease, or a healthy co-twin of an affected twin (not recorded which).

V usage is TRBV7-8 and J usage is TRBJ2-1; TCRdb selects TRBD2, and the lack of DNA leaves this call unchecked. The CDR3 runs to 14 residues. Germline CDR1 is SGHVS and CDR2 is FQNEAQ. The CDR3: CASSTGLIYNEQFF. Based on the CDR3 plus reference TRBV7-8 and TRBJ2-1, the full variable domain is GAGVSQSPRYKVAKRGQDVALRCDPISGHVSLFWYQQALGQGPEFLTYFQNEAQLDKSGLPSDRFFAERPEGSVSTLKIQRTQQEDSAVYLCASSTGLIYNEQFFGPGTRLTVL.

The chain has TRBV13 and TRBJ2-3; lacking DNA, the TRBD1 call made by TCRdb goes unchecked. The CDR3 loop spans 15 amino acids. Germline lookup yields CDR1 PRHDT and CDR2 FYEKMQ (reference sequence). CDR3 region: CASSGGTGFSDTQYF.

CDR3 sequence: CASSGRTGVDTQYF. This sequence joins TRBV5-1 and TRBJ2-3; TCRdb gives TRBD1 as the D gene, but with no DNA this cannot be confirmed. The V gene's germline CDR1 is SGHRS and CDR2 YFSETQ. There are 14 residues in the CDR3.

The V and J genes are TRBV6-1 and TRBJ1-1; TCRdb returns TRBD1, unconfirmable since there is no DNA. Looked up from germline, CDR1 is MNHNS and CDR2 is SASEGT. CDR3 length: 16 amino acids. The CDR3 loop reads CALQSQGAHFATEAFF.

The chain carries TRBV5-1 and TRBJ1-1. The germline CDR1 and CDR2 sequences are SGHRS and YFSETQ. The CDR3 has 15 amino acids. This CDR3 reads CASRWDGDMNTEAFF.

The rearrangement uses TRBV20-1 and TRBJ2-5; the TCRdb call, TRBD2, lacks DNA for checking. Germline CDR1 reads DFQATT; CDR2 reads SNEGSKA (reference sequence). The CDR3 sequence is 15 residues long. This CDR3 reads CSARVAGGLQETQYF.

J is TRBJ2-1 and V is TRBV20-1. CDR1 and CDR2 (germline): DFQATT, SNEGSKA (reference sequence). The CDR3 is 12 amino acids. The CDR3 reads CSARDLPNEQFF.

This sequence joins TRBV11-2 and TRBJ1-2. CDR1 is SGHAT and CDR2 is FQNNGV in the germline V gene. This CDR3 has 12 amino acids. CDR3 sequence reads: CASSLSDHGYTF.

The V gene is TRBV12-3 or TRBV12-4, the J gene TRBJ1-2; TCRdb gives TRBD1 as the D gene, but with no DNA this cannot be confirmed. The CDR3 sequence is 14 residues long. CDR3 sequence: CASSLGTRNYGYTF.

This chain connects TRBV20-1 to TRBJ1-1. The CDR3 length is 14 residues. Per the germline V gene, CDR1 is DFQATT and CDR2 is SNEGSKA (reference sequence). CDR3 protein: CSARDRRGTTEAFF.

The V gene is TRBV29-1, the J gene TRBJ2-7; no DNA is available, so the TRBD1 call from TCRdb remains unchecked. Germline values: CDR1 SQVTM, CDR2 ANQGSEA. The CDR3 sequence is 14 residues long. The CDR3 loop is CSVVGGAGSYEQYF.

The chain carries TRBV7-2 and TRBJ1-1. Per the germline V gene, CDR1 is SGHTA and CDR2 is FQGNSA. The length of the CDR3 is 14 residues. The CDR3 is CASITGGVNTEAFF.

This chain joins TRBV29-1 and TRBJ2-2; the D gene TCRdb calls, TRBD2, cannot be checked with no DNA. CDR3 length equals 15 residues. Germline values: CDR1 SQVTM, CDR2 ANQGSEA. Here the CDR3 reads CSVTVLAPNTGELFF.

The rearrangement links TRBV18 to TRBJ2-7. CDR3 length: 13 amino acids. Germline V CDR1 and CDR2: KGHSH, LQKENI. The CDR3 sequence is CASSTGTSYEQYF.

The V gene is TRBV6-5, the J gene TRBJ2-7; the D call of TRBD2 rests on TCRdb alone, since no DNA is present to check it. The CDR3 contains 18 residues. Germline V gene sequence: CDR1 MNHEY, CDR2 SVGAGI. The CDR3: CASSYSGTSGSSSYEQYF.

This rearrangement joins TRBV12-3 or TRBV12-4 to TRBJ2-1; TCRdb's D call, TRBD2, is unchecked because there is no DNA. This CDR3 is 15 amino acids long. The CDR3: CASSPTNGRGNEQFF.

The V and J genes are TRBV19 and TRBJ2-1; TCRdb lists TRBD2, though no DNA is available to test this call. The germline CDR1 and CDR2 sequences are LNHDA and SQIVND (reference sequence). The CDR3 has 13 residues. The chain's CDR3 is CASHQGGRPEQFF.

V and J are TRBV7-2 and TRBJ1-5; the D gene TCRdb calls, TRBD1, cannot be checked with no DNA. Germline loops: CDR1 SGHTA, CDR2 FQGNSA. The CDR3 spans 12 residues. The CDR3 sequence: CASSLVGAPQHF.

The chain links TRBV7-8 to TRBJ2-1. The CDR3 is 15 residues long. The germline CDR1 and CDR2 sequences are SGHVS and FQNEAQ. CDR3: CASSRVERSNNEQFF.

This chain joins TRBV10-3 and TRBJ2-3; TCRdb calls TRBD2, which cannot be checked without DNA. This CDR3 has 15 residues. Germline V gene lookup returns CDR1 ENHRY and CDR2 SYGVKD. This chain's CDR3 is CAISESPPSTDTQYF.

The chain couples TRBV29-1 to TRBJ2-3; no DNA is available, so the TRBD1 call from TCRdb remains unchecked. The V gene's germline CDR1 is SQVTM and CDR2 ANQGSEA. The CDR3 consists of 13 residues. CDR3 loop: CSGYGGSTDTQYF.

CDR3 sequence reads: CAISEFGTGAREQYF. The chain combines TRBV10-3 with TRBJ2-7; there is no DNA to check the TCRdb D call of TRBD1. The CDR3 is 15 amino acids. The V gene's germline CDR1 is ENHRY and CDR2 SYGVKD.

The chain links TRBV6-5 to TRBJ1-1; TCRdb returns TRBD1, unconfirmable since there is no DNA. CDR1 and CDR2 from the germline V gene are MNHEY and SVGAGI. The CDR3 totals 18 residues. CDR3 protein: CASSYSPRVVRSDTEAFF.

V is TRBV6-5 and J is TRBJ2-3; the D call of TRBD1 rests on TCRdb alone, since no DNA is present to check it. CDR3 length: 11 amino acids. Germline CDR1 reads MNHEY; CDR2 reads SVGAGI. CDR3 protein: CASTRADTQYF.

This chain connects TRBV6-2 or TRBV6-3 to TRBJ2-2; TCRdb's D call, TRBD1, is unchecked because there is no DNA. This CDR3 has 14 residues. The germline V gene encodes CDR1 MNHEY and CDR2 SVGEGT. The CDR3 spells CASTTGGISGELFF.

The CDR3 region is CASSYSTEAGVGYTF. The chain recombines TRBV6-5 with TRBJ1-2; TCRdb reports TRBD1, a call that lacks DNA to check it against. Looked up from germline, CDR1 is MNHEY and CDR2 is SVGAGI. The CDR3 covers 15 residues.

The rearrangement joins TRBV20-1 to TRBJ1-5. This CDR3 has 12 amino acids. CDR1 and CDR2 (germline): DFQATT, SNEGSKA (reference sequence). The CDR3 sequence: CSASYSNQPQHF.